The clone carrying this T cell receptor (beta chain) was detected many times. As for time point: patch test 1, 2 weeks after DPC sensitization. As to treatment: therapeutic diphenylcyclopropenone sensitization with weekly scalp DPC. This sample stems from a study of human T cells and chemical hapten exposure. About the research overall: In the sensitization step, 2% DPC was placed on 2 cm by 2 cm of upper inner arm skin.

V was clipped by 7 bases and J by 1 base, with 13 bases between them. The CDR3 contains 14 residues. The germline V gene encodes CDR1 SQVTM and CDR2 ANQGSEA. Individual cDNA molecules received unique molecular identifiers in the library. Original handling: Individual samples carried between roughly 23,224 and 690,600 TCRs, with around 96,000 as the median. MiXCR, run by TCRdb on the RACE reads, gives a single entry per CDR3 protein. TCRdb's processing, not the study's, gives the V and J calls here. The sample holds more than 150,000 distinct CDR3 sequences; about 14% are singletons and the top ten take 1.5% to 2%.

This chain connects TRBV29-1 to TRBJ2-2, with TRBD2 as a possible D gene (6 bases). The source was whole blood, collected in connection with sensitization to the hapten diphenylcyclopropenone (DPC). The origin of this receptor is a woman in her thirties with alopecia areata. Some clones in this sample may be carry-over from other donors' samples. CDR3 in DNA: TGCAGCGCGCGGGGTCCTTTGAACACCGGGGAGCTGTTTTTT. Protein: CSARGPLNTGELFF.